The rows below give T cell receptor beta chains drawn from one sample of a study of radiotherapy plus CTLA-4 blockade in lung cancer. Repertoires were generated with immunoSEQ multiplex PCR, while TCRdb's copy carries only in-frame clones and drops some. Among approximately 37,000 clones listed, around 75% were seen once. Sample: peripheral blood, taken from a patient treated with radiotherapy plus ipilimumab. These receptors were collected from a human donor with non-small cell lung cancer who had stable disease on radiotherapy plus ipilimumab. CDR3s include the opening cysteine and the closing phenylalanine or tryptophan. The order of the fields is D gene, V gene, CDR3 protein. A D gene is named only where the DNA matches it firmly.

D gene: NA; V gene: TRBV7-6; CDR3 protein: CASSLIRGYEQYF
D gene: NA; V gene: TRBV30; CDR3 protein: CAWSGGFPGELFF
D gene: NA; V gene: TRBV29-1; CDR3 protein: CSVPLSANYGYTF
D gene: TRBD2; V gene: TRBV4-2; CDR3 protein: CASSSWTSGVRETQYF
D gene: NA; V gene: TRBV15; CDR3 protein: CATTSSYNSPLHF
D gene: TRBD1; V gene: TRBV30; CDR3 protein: CAWRGGGGQGAREQYF
D gene: TRBD1; V gene: TRBV25-1; CDR3 protein: CASSEFRDRGEEQYF
D gene: TRBD1; V gene: TRBV25-1; CDR3 protein: CASSEWTGAGELFF
D gene: NA; V gene: TRBV7-9; CDR3 protein: CASSSVGYEQYF
D gene: TRBD1; V gene: TRBV7-2; CDR3 protein: CASSFEDRQGYGYTF
D gene: NA; V gene: TRBV19; CDR3 protein: CASSRQGHGEQYF
D gene: TRBD1; V gene: TRBV4-3; CDR3 protein: CASSQERPDRGYQETQYF
D gene: NA; V gene: TRBV6-6; CDR3 protein: CASRPGGFNQPQHF
D gene: TRBD1; V gene: TRBV6-1; CDR3 protein: CASSALRDRANYGYTF
D gene: NA; V gene: TRBV9; CDR3 protein: CASSVREGRNTIYF
D gene: NA; V gene: TRBV5-6; CDR3 protein: CASSHRSTDTQYF
D gene: TRBD1; V gene: TRBV5-1; CDR3 protein: CASSSRTGGTEAFF
D gene: TRBD1; V gene: TRBV5-1; CDR3 protein: CASGWGQGYEQYF
D gene: NA; V gene: TRBV25-1; CDR3 protein: CASSVDVGVGANVLTF
D gene: TRBD1; V gene: TRBV19; CDR3 protein: CASSTPQGPTGELFF
D gene: NA; V gene: TRBV11-3; CDR3 protein: CASSLTVYTGELFF
D gene: NA; V gene: TRBV30; CDR3 protein: CAWDKGDTEAFF
D gene: TRBD1; V gene: TRBV7-7; CDR3 protein: CASSLGGQHTIRSGNTIYF
D gene: NA; V gene: TRBV18; CDR3 protein: CASSPGTNPVGAFF
D gene: TRBD1; V gene: TRBV20-1; CDR3 protein: CAGGRSYGYTF
D gene: NA; V gene: TRBV11-3; CDR3 protein: CASGPTGPGELFF
D gene: NA; V gene: TRBV9; CDR3 protein: CASSVGLGNQPQHF